Each of the 13 T cell receptor beta chains below was sequenced from the same sample in a study of CD8 T cells in Susac syndrome. It was with random hexamers that 0.5 to 1 ug RNA was reverse transcribed. TCRdb ran MiXCR on the immunoSEQ multiplex PCR reads and lists one entry per CDR3 protein. The data hold 100,000 to 150,000 distinct CDR3 sequences, with around 96% observed a single time. Input material: CD4+ T cells from PBMCs. The receptors derive from a human donor in good health.

The chain uses TRBV15 and TRBJ2-1; no reliable D call. Germline CDR1 reads LNHNV; CDR2 reads YYDKDF (reference sequence). CDR3 length equals 14 residues. Trimming removed 6 bases from V and 0 bases from J, with 9 bases in between. CDR3 coding DNA: TGTGCCACCAGGGGCGATAGCTCCTACAATGAGCAGTTCTTC. This codes for CATRGDSSYNEQFF.

The CDR3 region is CASSFPGTHNEQFF. DNA of the CDR3: TGTGCCAGCTCATTCCCAGGGACGCACAATGAGCAGTTCTTC. The chain joins TRBV18 to TRBJ2-1, with D perhaps given as TRBD1 or TRBD2 (5 bases each). Trimming took 5 bases from V and 5 from J, leaving 13 bases between them. This CDR3 contains 14 residues. The germline CDR1 and CDR2 sequences are KGHSH and LQKENI.

The CDR3 protein is CASSLTTPPKGYTF. The CDR3 region has the DNA TGTGCCAGCAGCTTGACCACGCCCCCTAAGGGCTACACCTTC. The rearrangement uses TRBV5-5 and TRBJ1-2, with D uncertain. V was shortened by 1 base and J by 8 bases, with 15 bases between the two germline ends. The CDR3 consists of 14 residues. Germline CDR1 is SGHKS and CDR2 is YYEKEE (reference sequence).

The rearrangement uses TRBV4-3 and TRBJ2-7; D uncertain. This CDR3 contains 13 residues. Germline V gives CDR1 LGHNA, CDR2 YSLEER. Between the trimmed V and J ends, which lost 1 base and 3 bases, there was a span of 7 bases. The CDR3 nucleotides are TGCGCCAGCAGCCAAGCCTGGGGCTACGAGCAGTACTTC. It encodes CASSQAWGYEQYF.

V gene TRBV30 combines with J gene TRBJ1-2; D remains ambiguous. V was clipped by 4 bases and J by 2 bases, with 8 bases between them. The CDR3 contains 12 residues. Germline V gene data show CDR1 as GTSNPN and CDR2 as SVGIG (reference sequence). For the CDR3, the DNA is TGTGCCTGGAATTGGTGGAACTATGGCTACACCTTC. It is translated as CAWNWWNYGYTF.

This chain joins TRBV12-3 or TRBV12-4 and TRBJ2-7; D ambiguous. The CDR3 totals 13 residues. Trimming took off 6 bases at V and 2 bases at J, with 11 bases between the two ends. CDR3 in amino acids: CASRLTATYEQYF. The CDR3 DNA is TGTGCCAGCAGGTTGACGGCCACCTACGAGCAGTACTTC.

The CDR3 sequence: CASSLYGRAGGTDTQYF. The CDR3 nucleotides read TGCGCCAGCAGCTTGTACGGGAGGGCCGGGGGCACAGATACGCAGTATTTT. The rearrangement links TRBV5-1 to TRBJ2-3; 8 bases fit TRBD2. Germline V gives CDR1 SGHRS, CDR2 YFSETQ. This CDR3 has 17 residues. The ends lost 1 base at V and 1 base at J; junction bases unmatched: 8.

This clonotype was picked up one time. J is TRBJ1-5 and V is TRBV27; no firm D call. The CDR3 length is 15 residues. CDR1 MNHEY and CDR2 SMNVEV come from the germline V gene (reference sequence). Trimming stripped 5 bases from V and 3 bases from J, with 14 bases between. The CDR3 DNA reads TGTGCCAGCAGTCCCTCTGTGGGGTTCAATCAGCCCCAGCATTTT. It encodes CASSPSVGFNQPQHF.

This sequence joins TRBV6-1 and TRBJ2-2; 9 bases are shared with TRBD1. This CDR3 spans 17 amino acids. V shed 5 bases, J shed 1 base, and the junction held 8 bases outside the gene matches. CDR1 and CDR2 from the germline V gene are MNHNS and SASEGT. DNA for the CDR3: TGTGCCAGCAGTCCGAACCGGGGACAGGGGAACACCGGGGAGCTGTTTTTT. It is translated as CASSPNRGQGNTGELFF.

This clonotype was seen once. The J gene is TRBJ1-1, the V gene TRBV18, with TRBD1 identical over 7 bases. V shed 5 bases and J 4 bases; nucleotides not matched to a gene: 7. Germline V gene lookup returns CDR1 KGHSH and CDR2 LQKENI. This CDR3 has 14 amino acids. CDR3 sequence: CASSADRVGTEAFF. CDR3 nucleotides: TGTGCCAGCTCAGCCGACAGGGTAGGCACTGAAGCTTTCTTT.

The chain joins TRBV5-6 to TRBJ1-1; D is uncertain. V was cut by 5 bases and J by 4 bases, with 9 bases left in between. Looked up from germline, CDR1 is SGHDT and CDR2 is YYEEEE. The CDR3 runs to 12 residues. Here the CDR3 reads CASRRMATEAFF. CDR3 DNA: TGTGCCAGCAGACGGATGGCCACTGAAGCTTTCTTT.

V and J are TRBV29-1 and TRBJ2-2; perhaps TRBD1 as D (5 bases). CDR1 and CDR2 (germline): SQVTM, ANQGSEA. The V end was cut by 7 bases, the J end by 5 bases, with 14 bases between. The CDR3 is 13 residues long. The CDR3 loop reads CSAESSGTGELFF. CDR3 bases: TGCAGCGCCGAATCCTCAGGGACCGGGGAGCTGTTTTTT.

This chain's CDR3 is CASSPKTEAFF. The CDR3 region has the DNA TGTGCCAGCAGCCCAAAGACTGAAGCTTTCTTT. The V call is TRBV7-9, the J call TRBJ1-1; D not resolved. The V end was cut by 5 bases, the J end by 5 bases, with 6 bases between. The CDR3 has 11 amino acids. Germline CDR1 and CDR2: SEHNR and FQNEAQ (reference sequence).